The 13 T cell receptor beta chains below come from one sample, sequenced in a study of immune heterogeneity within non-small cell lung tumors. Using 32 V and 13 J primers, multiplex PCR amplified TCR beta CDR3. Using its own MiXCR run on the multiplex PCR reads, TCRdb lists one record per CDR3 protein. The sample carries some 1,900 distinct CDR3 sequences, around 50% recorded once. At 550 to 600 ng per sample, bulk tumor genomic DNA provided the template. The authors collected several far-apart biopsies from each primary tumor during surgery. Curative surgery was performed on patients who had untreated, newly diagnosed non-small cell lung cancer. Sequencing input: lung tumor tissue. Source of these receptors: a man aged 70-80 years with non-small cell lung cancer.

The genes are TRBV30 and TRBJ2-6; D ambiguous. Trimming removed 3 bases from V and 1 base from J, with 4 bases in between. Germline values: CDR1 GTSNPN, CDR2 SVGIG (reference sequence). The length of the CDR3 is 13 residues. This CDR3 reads CAWRTSGANVLTF. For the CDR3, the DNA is TGTGCCTGGAGAACATCTGGGGCCAACGTCCTGACTTTC.

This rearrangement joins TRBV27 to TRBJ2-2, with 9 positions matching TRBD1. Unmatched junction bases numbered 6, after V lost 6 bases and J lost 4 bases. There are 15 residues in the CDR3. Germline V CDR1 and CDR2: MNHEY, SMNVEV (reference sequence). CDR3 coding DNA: TGTGCCAGCAGACCACAGGGGGCGATCACCGGGGAGCTGTTTTTT. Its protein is CASRPQGAITGELFF.

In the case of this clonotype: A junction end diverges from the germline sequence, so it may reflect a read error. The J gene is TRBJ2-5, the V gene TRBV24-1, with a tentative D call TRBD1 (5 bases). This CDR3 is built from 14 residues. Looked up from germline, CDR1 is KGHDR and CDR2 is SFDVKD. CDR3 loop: CATSDQGSFETQYF. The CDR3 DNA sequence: TGTGCCACGAGTGACCAGGGAAGTTTTGAGACCCAGTACTTC.

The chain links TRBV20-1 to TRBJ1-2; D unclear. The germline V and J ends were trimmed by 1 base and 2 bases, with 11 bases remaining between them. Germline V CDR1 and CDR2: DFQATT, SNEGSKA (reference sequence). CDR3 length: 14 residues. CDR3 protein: CSARGLGKNYGYTF. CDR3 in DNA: TGCAGTGCTAGAGGTCTAGGGAAGAACTATGGCTACACCTTC.

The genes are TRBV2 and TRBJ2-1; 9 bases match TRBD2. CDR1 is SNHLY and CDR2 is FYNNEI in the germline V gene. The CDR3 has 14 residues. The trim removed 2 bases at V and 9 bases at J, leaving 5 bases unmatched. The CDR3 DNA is TGTGCCAGCAGTGAACTAGCGGGAATCGGTGAGCAGTTCTTC. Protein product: CASSELAGIGEQFF. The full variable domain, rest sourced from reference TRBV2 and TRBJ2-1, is EPEVTQTPSHQVTQMGQEVILRCVPISNHLYFYWYRQILGQKVEFLVSFYNNEISEKSEIFDDQFSVERPDGSNFTLKIRSTKLEDSAMYFCASSELAGIGEQFFGPGTRLTVL.

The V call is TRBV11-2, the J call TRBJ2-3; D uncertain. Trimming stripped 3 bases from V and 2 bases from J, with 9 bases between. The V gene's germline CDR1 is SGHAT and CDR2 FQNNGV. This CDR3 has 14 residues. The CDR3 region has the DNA TGTGCCAGCAGCTTCGGCAGGTCCACAGATACGCAGTATTTT. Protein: CASSFGRSTDTQYF.

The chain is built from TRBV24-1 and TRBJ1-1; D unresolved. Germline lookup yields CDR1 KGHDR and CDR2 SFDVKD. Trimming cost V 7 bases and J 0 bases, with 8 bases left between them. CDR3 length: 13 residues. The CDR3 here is CATRLEMNTEAFF. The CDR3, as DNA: TGTGCCACCAGGCTTGAAATGAACACTGAAGCTTTCTTT.

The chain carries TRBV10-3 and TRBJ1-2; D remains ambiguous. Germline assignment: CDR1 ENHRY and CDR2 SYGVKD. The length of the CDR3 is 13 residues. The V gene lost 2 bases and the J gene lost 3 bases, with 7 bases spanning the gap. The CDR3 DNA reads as TGTGCCATCAGTGAGGAAGGCGACTATGGCTACACCTTC. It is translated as CAISEEGDYGYTF.

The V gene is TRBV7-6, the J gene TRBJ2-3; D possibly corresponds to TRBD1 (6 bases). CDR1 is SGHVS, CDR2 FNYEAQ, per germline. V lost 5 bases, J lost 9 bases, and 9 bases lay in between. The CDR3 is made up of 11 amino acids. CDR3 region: CASSPGQTQYF. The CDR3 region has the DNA TGTGCCAGCAGCCCCGGACAGACGCAGTATTTT. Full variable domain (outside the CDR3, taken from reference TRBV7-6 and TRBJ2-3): GAGVSQSPRYKVTKRGQDVALRCDPISGHVSLYWYRQALGQGPEFLTYFNYEAQQDKSGLPNDRFSAERPEGSISTLTIQRTEQRDSAMYRCASSPGQTQYFGPGTRLTVL.

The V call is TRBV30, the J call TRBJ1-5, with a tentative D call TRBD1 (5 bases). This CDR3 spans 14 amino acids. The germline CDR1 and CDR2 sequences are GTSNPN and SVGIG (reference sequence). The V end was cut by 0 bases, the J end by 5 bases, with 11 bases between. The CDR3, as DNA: TGTGCCTGGAGTGTTCGGGACCAGTATCAGCCCCAGCATTTT. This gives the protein CAWSVRDQYQPQHF. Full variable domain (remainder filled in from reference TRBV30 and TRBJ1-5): SQTIHQWPATLVQPVGSPLSLECTVEGTSNPNLYWYRQAAGRGLQLLFYSVGIGQISSEVPQNLSASRPQDRQFILSSKKLLLSDSGFYLCAWSVRDQYQPQHFGDGTRLSIL.

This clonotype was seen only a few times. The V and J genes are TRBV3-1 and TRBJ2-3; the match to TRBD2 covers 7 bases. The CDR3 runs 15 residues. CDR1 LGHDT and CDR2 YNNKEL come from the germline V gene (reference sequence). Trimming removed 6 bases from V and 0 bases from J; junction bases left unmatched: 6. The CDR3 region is CASRGSGPSTDTQYF. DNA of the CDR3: TGTGCCAGCAGAGGTAGCGGGCCTAGCACAGATACGCAGTATTTT.

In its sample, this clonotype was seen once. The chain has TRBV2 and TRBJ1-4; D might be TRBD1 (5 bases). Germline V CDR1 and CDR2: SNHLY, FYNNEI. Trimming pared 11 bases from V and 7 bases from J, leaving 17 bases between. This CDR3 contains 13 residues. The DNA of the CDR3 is TGTGCCGGAATCCCAGAAAGGGGTGAAAAACTGTTTTTT. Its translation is CAGIPERGEKLFF.

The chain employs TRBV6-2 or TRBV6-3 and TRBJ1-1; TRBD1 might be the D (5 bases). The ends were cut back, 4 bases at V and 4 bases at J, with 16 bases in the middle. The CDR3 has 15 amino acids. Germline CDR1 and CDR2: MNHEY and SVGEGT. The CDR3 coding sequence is TGTGCCAGCAGTTTCGGGGGTGGGTTTGGCACTGAAGCTTTCTTT. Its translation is CASSFGGGFGTEAFF.